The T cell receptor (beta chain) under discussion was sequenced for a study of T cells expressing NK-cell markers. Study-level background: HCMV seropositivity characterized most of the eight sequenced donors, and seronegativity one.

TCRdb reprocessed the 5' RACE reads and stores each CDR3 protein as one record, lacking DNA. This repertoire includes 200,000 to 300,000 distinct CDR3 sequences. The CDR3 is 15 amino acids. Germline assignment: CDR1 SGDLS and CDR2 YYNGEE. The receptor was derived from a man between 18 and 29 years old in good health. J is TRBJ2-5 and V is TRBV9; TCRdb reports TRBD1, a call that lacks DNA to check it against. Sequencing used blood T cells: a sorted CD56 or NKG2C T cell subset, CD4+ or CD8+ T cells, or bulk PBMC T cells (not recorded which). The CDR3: CASSTQDSAKGTQYF.